This T cell receptor (beta chain) was documented in a study of control samples from healthy donors and cancer patients. Germline V CDR1 and CDR2: PRHDT, FYEKMQ (reference sequence). The CDR3 is 17 amino acids. Germline trimming cut 5 bases from V and 3 bases from J; bases unmatched to any gene: 13. TCRdb keeps only in-frame clones here, not all; method: immunoSEQ multiplex PCR. Among under 150,000 clones, more than 75% were seen once, and the ten largest hold roughly 2.5%. The rearrangement uses TRBV13 and TRBJ2-3; 8 bases align to TRBD2. The sequenced sample was blood. This sequence was found in a woman aged 70 to 79 in good health. The CDR3 DNA reads TGTGCCAGCAGCCGCACGGGCGGGGGGCCCACTACAGATACGCAGTATTTT. Residues: CASSRTGGGPTTDTQYF.